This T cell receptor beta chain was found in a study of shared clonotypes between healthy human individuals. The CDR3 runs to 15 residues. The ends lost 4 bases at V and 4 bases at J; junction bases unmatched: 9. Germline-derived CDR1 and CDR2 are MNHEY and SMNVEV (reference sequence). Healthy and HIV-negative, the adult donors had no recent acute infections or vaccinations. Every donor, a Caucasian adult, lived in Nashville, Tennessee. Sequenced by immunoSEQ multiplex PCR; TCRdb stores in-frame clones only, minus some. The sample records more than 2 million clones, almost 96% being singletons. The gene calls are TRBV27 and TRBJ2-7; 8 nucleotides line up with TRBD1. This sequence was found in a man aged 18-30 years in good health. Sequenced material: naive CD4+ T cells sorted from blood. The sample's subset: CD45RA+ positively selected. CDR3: CASSSLTGAGYEQYF. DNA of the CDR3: TGTGCCAGCAGTTCCCTGACAGGGGCAGGTTACGAGCAGTACTTC.